This TCR beta chain originates from a study of shared clonotypes between healthy human individuals. Once extracted for a subset, genomic DNA was divided evenly among several immunoSEQ plates. The method was immunoSEQ multiplex PCR; TCRdb's version includes in-frame clones alone and lacks a portion of them. Among some 1 million clones listed, roughly 75% were seen once. Notes on the study in general: Researchers found naive subsets generally carried larger estimated richness than memory subsets. The sharing of 4.5% to 5.5% of naive CD4 clonotypes was seen across a handful of donors.

Trimming cost V 4 bases and J 2 bases, with 17 bases left between them. Germline-derived CDR1 and CDR2 are SGHAT and FQNNGV. This CDR3 contains 17 residues. This clone showed up just once. Its antigen remains unknown. The V and J genes are TRBV11-2 and TRBJ2-2; possible D gene TRBD2, 6 bases. The specimen was memory CD4+ T cells sorted from blood. Subset here: CD45RA-negative fraction. The receptor was isolated from a man aged 18-30 years in good health. The CDR3 loop reads CASSSAAGSLNTGELFF. The CDR3 coding sequence is TGTGCCAGCAGCTCGGCGGCGGGGTCATTAAACACCGGGGAGCTGTTTTTT.